The 13 T cell receptor beta chains reported below all come from one sample, sequenced in a study of CD8+CD57+ T cells in acquired aplastic anemia (dated 2018 in TCRdb). The instrument given in TCRdb is Illumina HiSeq 2000. TCR beta VDJ combination and CDR3 sequence profiling used genomic DNA as the template. In-frame beta chains were kept once TCRdb had trimmed the public reads at Q25 with fastp and called clones with MiXCR. Each entry merges the rows of one CDR3 protein and shows their most common DNA and genes. This sample gives around 51,000 distinct CDR3 sequences in total; about 73% of them show up just once. 30% to 40% of the sample is in the top ten clones. Sequenced material: sorted CD4+, CD8+, or CD8+CD57+ T cells (not recorded which) from PBMCs. Source of these receptors: a human donor in good health, serving as a control.

The chain has TRBV28 and TRBJ2-2, with D perhaps matching TRBD2 (5 bases). CDR1 and CDR2 from the germline V gene are MDHEN and SYDVKM. V gave up 5 bases and J gave up 5 bases, with 12 bases separating them. CDR3 length equals 14 residues. As DNA, the CDR3 is TGTGCCAGCAGTCTCCCCCGGGAAACCGGGGAGCTGTTTTTT. It translates to CASSLPRETGELFF.

As regards this clonotype: The junction does not match germline at one end; this may be a read error. This chain uses TRBV15 with TRBJ2-5; D is perhaps TRBD1 (6 bases). Germline assignment: CDR1 LNHNV and CDR2 YYDKDF (reference sequence). The CDR3 loop spans 14 amino acids. CDR3 in amino acids: CATCEGWGQEIQYF. In nucleotides, the CDR3 is TGTGCCACCTGCGAGGGGTGGGGACAAGAGATCCAGTACTTC.

This clonotype occurred once. The V call is TRBV4-2, the J call TRBJ2-3; 13 nucleotides align to TRBD2. Germline assignment: CDR1 LGHNA and CDR2 YNFKEQ. This CDR3 spans 16 amino acids. The junction had 3 bases not matched to a gene; V was cut back by 4 bases and J by 2 bases. The CDR3 DNA reads TGTGCCAGCAGCCCGGGACTAGCGGGGACCACAGATACGCAGTATTTT. Protein: CASSPGLAGTTDTQYF.

As to this clonotype: This may stem from a read error, because a much larger clone lies one nucleotide away. The chain combines TRBV3-1 with TRBJ1-1; D unresolved. This CDR3 comprises 16 residues. CDR1 and CDR2 from the germline V gene are LGHDT and YNNKEL (reference sequence). CDR3 sequence: CASSQDTGNMNTEALF. The CDR3 coding sequence is TGTGCCAGCAGCCAAGATACCGGGAACATGAACACTGAAGCTCTCTTT. Full variable domain (remainder filled in from reference TRBV3-1 and TRBJ1-1): DTAVSQTPKYLVTQMGNDKSIKCEQNLGHDTMYWYKQDSKKFLKIMFSYNNKELIINETVPNRFSPKSPDKAHLNLHINSLELGDSAVYFCASSQDTGNMNTEALFGQGTRLTVV.

In the case of this clonotype: The junction does not match germline at one end; this may be a read error. This sequence joins TRBV29-1 and TRBJ1-2, with 7 bases that match TRBD1. The CDR3 has 15 amino acids. CDR1 is SQVTM and CDR2 is ANQGSEA in the germline V gene. The DNA for the CDR3 is TGCAGCTTTGAAGGGGAAACAGGGGTTAACTATGGCTACACCTTC. It encodes CSFEGETGVNYGYTF. Looking up the rest from reference TRBV29-1 and TRBJ1-2 gives the full variable domain: SAVISQKPSRDICQRGTSLTIQCQVDSQVTMMFWYRQQPGQSLTLIATANQGSEATYESGFVIDKFPISRPNLTFSTLTVSNMSPEDSSIYLCSFEGETGVNYGYTFGSGTRLTVV.

The gene calls are TRBV19 and TRBJ1-2; no reliable D call. The V and J ends lost 0 bases and 6 bases respectively, with 8 bases between them. The CDR3 covers 13 residues. Germline V lookup: CDR1 LNHDA, CDR2 SQIVND (reference sequence). The CDR3 DNA is TGTGCCAGTAGTATAGAGGGAGGGCATGGCTACACCTTC. Amino acids: CASSIEGGHGYTF.

The chain links TRBV29-1 to TRBJ1-4; D may be TRBD1 (6 bases). The CDR3 extends over 13 amino acids. Germline-derived CDR1 and CDR2 are SQVTM and ANQGSEA. The V end was cut by 7 bases, the J end by 6 bases, with 15 bases between. Here the CDR3 reads CSAPDPGDEKLFF. CDR3 in DNA: TGCAGCGCACCGGACCCAGGGGATGAAAAACTGTTTTTT.

This sequence joins TRBV19 and TRBJ2-5; D is tentatively TRBD1 or TRBD2 (5 bases each). The CDR3 length is 13 residues. Germline V gene lookup returns CDR1 LNHDA and CDR2 SQIVND (reference sequence). The ends were cut back, 6 bases at V and 5 bases at J, with 13 bases in the middle. CDR3 amino acids: CASRVAGAETQYF. Written as DNA, the CDR3 is TGTGCCAGTAGAGTTGCCGGGGCTGAGACCCAGTACTTC.

This clonotype was recorded only once. The chain couples TRBV5-6 to TRBJ2-1, with 14 bases matching TRBD2. CDR1 is SGHDT and CDR2 is YYEEEE in the germline V gene. The J segment lost 5 bases and the V segment lost 4 bases, leaving 5 bases of the junction unmatched. This CDR3 is built from 16 residues. CDR3 sequence reads: CASSLGLAGDHNEQFF. The CDR3 DNA reads TGTGCCAGCAGCCTGGGACTAGCGGGAGATCACAATGAGCAGTTCTTC.

The V and J genes are TRBV24-1 and TRBJ2-7; maybe TRBD1 (5 bases). V was pared by 4 bases and J by 1 base, with 10 bases between. Per the germline V gene, CDR1 is KGHDR and CDR2 is SFDVKD. CDR3 size: 14 residues. The DNA of the CDR3 is TGTGCCACCAGTGACTCGGACATTTCCTACGAGCAGTACTTC. Protein sequence: CATSDSDISYEQYF.

This sequence joins TRBV2 and TRBJ2-1; no definite D call. The CDR3 sequence is 13 residues long. Germline V gene lookup returns CDR1 SNHLY and CDR2 FYNNEI. With 5 bases removed from V and 7 bases from J, the gap between germline ends came to 12 bases. CDR3: CASSYIGENEQFF. For the CDR3, the DNA is TGTGCCAGCAGTTACATAGGCGAGAATGAGCAGTTCTTC. Filled out from reference TRBV2 and TRBJ2-1, the complete variable domain reads EPEVTQTPSHQVTQMGQEVILRCVPISNHLYFYWYRQILGQKVEFLVSFYNNEISEKSEIFDDQFSVERPDGSNFTLKIRSTKLEDSAMYFCASSYIGENEQFFGPGTRLTVL.

The CDR3, as DNA: TGTGCCTGGAGTTCCCAGGGGGAGACCCAGCATTTT. This codes for CAWSSQGETQHF. The chain carries TRBV19 and TRBJ1-5, with 7 bases matching TRBD1. The CDR3 is 12 amino acids. Per the germline V gene, CDR1 is LNHDA and CDR2 is SQIVND (reference sequence). After removal of 11 bases from V and 11 bases from J, the junction contained 12 bases not matched to a gene.

This chain uses TRBV25-1 with TRBJ2-5, with D perhaps TRBD1 or TRBD2 (5 bases each). Germline V gene lookup returns CDR1 MGHDK and CDR2 SYGVNS. The CDR3 is 16 amino acids. The germline V and J ends were trimmed by 4 bases and 5 bases, with 20 bases remaining between them. CDR3 amino acids: CASSGWGTGPGETQYF. The DNA of the CDR3 is TGTGCCAGCAGTGGATGGGGTACGGGACCCGGGGAGACCCAGTACTTC.